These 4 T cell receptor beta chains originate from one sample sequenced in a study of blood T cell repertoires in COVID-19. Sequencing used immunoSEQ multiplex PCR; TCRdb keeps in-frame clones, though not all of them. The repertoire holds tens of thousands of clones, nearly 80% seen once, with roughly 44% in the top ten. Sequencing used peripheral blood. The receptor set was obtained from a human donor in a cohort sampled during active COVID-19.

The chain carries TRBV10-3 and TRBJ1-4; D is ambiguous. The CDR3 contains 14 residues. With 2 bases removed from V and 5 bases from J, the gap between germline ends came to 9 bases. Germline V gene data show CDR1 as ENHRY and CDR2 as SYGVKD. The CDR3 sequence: CAISEAGFNEKLFF. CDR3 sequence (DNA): TGTGCCATCAGTGAGGCGGGATTCAATGAAAAACTGTTTTTT.

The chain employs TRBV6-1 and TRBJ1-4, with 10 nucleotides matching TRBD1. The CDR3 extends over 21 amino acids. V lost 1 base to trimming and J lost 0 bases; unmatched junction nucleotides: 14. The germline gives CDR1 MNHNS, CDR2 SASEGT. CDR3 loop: CASSEDLTGQGTRATNEKLFF. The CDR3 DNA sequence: TGTGCCAGCAGTGAAGACCTTACGGGACAGGGGACCAGGGCAACTAATGAAAAACTGTTTTTT.

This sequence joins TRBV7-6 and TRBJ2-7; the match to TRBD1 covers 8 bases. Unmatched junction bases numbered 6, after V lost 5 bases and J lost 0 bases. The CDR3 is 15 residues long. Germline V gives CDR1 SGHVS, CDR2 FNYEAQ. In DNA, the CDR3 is TGTGCCAGCAGCCTACAAGGACAGGGCTCCTACGAGCAGTACTTC. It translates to CASSLQGQGSYEQYF.

As DNA, the CDR3 is TGCGCCAGCAGCTTCCTTAGCGGGGTTTCCTACGAGCAGTACTTC. Translated: CASSFLSGVSYEQYF. V usage is TRBV5-1 and J usage is TRBJ2-7; 8 nucleotides line up with TRBD2. Germline CDR1 SGHRS, CDR2 YFSETQ. CDR3 length equals 15 residues. With 2 bases clipped from V and 1 base from J, the junction kept 5 bases outside the gene matches.